This T cell receptor beta chain is from a study of blood T cell repertoires in COVID-19. Study details: Sources were T cells, B-cell-depleted T cells, or PBMCs; the material itself was cDNA or gDNA.

Original methodology: From reference gene primer amplification, estimates of nucleated cell counts were derived. TCRdb's table, derived via immunoSEQ multiplex PCR, lists solely in-frame clones and lacks some. V, J and clone size are those of that table, while D and trimming were read from the DNA. Among some 240,000 clones listed, approximately 80% were seen once. Germline V lookup: CDR1 MDHEN, CDR2 SYDVKM. CDR3 length equals 11 residues. V shed 6 bases and J shed 2 bases, with 5 bases lying between them. This chain links TRBV28 with TRBJ2-7, with D unclear. Sequenced sample: peripheral blood. This receptor was obtained from a human donor in a cohort sampled during active COVID-19. The CDR3 DNA reads TGTGCCAGCAGAGAGACCTACGAGCAGTACTTC. This codes for CASRETYEQYF.